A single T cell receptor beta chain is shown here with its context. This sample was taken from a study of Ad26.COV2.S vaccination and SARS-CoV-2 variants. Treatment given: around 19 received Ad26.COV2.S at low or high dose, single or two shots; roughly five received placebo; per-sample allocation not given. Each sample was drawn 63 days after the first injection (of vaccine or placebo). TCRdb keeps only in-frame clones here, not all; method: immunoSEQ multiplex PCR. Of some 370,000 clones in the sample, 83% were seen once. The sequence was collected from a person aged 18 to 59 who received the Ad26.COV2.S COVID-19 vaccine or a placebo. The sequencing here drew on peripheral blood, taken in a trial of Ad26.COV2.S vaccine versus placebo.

DNA of the CDR3: TGTGCCAGCAGCCGCCTACCCCAAGGGGCCGGGGAGCTGTTTTTT. This sequence encodes CASSRLPQGAGELFF. The chain couples TRBV7-3 to TRBJ2-2; D perhaps matches TRBD1 (5 bases). The V end lost 5 bases, the J end lost 6 bases, and 16 bases lay between the germline ends. CDR1 is SGHTA and CDR2 is FQGTGA in the germline V gene. The CDR3 length is 15 residues.